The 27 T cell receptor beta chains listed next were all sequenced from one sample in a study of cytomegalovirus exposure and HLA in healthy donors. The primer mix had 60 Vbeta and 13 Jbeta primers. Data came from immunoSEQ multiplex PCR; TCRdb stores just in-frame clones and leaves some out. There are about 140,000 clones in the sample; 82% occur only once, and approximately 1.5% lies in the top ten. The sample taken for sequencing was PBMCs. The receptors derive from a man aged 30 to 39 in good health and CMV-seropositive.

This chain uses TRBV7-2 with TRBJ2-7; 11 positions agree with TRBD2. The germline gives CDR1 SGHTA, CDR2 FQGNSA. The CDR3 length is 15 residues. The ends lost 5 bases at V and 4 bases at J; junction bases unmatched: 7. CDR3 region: CASSPSSGGMYEQYF. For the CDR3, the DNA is TGTGCCAGCAGCCCGTCTAGCGGGGGGATGTACGAGCAGTACTTC.

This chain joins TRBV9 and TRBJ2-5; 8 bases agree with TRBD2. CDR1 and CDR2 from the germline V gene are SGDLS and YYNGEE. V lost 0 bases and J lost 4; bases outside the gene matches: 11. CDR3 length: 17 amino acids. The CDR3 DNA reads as TGTGCCAGCAGCGTAGACGGCGGCGGGGGGCTGGTAGAGACCCAGTACTTC. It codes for CASSVDGGGGLVETQYF. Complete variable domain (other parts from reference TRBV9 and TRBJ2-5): DSGVTQTPKHLITATGQRVTLRCSPRSGDLSVYWYQQSLDQGLQFLIQYYNGEERAKGNILERFSAQQFPDLHSELNLSSLELGDSALYFCASSVDGGGGLVETQYFGPGTRLLVL.

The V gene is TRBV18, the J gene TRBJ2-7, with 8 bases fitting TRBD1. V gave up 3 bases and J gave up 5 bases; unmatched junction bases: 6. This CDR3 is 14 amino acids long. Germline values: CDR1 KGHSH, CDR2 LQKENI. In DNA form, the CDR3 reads TGTGCCAGCTCACCTGCGACAGGGGTGGACGAGCAGTACTTC. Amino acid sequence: CASSPATGVDEQYF.

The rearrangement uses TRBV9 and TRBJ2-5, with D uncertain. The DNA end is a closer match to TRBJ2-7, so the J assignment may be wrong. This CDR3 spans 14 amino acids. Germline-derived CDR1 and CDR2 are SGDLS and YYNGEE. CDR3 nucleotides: TGTGCCAGCAGCCCCATCAGCGACTCCTACGAGCAGTACTTC. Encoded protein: CASSPISDSYEQYF.

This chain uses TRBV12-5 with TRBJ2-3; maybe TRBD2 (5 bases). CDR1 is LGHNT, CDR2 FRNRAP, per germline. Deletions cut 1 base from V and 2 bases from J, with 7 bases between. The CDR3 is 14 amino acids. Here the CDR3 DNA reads TGTGCTAGTGGTTTGGGCGGGTTCACAGATACGCAGTATTTT. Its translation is CASGLGGFTDTQYF. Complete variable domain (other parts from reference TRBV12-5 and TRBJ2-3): DARVTQTPRHKVTEMGQEVTMRCQPILGHNTVFWYRQTMMQGLELLAYFRNRAPLDDSGMPKDRFSAEMPDATLATLKIQPSEPRDSAVYFCASGLGGFTDTQYFGPGTRLTVL.

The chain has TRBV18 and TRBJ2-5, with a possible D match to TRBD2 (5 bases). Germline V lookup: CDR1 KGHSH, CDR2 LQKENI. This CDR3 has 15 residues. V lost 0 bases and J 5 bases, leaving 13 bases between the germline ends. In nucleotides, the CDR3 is TGTGCCAGCTCACCACCGGTGCTACAGCGGGAGACCCAGTACTTC. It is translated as CASSPPVLQRETQYF.

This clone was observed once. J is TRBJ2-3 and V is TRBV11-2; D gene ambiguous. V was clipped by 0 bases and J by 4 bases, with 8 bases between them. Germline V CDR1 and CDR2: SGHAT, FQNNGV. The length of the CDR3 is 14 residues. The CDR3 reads CASSLETPSDTQYF. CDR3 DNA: TGTGCCAGCAGCTTAGAGACTCCTTCAGATACGCAGTATTTT.

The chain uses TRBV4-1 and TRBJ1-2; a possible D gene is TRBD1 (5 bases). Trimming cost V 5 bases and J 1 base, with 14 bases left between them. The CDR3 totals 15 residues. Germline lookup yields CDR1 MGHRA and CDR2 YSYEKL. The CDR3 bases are TGCGCCAGCAGCTCTTTTTTCAGGGATAACTATGGCTACACCTTC. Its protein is CASSSFFRDNYGYTF.

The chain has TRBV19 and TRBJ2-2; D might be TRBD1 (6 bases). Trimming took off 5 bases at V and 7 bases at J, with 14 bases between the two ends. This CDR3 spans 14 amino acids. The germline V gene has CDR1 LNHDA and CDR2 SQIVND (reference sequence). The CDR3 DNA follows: TGTGCCAGTAGTTTAGGACAGCAAATCGGGGAGCTGTTTTTT. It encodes CASSLGQQIGELFF.

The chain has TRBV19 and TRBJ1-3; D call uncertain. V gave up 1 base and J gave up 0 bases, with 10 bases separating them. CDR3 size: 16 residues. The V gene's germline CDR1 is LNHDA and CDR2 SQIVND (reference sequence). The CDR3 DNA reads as TGTGCCAGTAGTATAGGAGACATCTTCTCTGGAAACACCATATATTTT. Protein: CASSIGDIFSGNTIYF. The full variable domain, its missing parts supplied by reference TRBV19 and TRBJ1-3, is DGGITQSPKYLFRKEGQNVTLSCEQNLNHDAMYWYRQDPGQGLRLIYYSQIVNDFQKGDIAEGYSVSREKKESFPLTVTSAQKNPTAFYLCASSIGDIFSGNTIYFGEGSWLTVV.

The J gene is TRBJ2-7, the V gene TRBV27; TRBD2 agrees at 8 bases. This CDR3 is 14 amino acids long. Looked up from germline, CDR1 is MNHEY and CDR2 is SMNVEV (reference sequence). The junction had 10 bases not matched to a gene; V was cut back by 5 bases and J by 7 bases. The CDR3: CASSLDSRGGEQYF. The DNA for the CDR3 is TGTGCCAGCAGTCTGGACTCTCGGGGGGGGGAGCAGTACTTC.

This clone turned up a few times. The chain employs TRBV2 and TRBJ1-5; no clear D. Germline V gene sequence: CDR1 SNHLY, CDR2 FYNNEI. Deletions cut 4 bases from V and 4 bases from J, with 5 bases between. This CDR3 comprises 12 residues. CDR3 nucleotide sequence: TGTGCCAGCAGTGGAGAGAATCAGCCCCAGCATTTT. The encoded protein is CASSGENQPQHF.

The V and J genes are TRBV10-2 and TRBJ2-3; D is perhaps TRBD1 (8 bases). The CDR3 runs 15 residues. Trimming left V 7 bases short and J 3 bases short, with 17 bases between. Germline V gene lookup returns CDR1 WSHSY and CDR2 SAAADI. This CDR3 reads CASTLDREGTDTQYF. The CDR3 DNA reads TGCGCCAGCACATTGGACAGGGAGGGAACAGATACGCAGTATTTT.

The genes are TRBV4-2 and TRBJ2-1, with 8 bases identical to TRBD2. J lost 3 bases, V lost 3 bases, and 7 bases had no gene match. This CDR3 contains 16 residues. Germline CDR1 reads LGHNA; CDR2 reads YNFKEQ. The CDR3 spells CASSQDSGTLYNEQFF. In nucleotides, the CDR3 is TGTGCCAGCAGCCAGGATAGCGGGACCCTCTACAATGAGCAGTTCTTC.

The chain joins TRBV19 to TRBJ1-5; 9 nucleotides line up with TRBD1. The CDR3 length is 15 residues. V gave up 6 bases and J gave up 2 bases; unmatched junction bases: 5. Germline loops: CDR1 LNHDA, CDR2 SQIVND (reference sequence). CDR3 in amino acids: CASRQGAVGNQPQHF. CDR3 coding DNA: TGTGCCAGTAGACAGGGGGCGGTCGGCAATCAGCCCCAGCATTTT.

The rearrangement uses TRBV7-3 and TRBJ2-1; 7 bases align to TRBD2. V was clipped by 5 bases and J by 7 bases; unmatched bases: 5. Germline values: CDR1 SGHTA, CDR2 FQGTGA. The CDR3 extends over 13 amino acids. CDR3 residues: CASSGPSGNEQFF. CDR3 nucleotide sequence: TGTGCCAGCAGCGGACCTAGCGGAAATGAGCAGTTCTTC.

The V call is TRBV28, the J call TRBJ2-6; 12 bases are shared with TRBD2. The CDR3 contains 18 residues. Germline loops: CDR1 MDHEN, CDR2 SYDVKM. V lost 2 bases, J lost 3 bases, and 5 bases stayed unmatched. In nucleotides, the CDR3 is TGTGCCAGCAGTTTACCGGGACTAGCGGGTAGTGGGGCCAACGTCCTGACTTTC. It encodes CASSLPGLAGSGANVLTF.

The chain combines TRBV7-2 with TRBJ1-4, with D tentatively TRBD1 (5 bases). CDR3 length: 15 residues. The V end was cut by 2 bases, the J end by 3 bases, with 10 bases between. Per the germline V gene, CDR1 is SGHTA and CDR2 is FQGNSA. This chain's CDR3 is CASSLLPGSNEKLFF. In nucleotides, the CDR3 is TGTGCCAGCAGCTTACTGCCAGGGTCTAATGAAAAACTGTTTTTT.

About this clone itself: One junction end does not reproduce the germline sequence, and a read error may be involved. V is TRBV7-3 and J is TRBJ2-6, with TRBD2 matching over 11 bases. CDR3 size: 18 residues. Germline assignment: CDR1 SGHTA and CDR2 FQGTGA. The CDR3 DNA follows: TGTTCCAGCAGCTTGACTAGCGGGAAACACTCTGGGGCCAACGTCCTGACTTTC. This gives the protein CSSSLTSGKHSGANVLTF.

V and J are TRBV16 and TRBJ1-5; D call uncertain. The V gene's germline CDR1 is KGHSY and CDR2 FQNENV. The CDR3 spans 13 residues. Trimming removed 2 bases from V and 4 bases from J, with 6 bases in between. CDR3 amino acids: CASSQQENQPQHF. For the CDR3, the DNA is TGTGCCAGCAGCCAACAAGAGAATCAGCCCCAGCATTTT.

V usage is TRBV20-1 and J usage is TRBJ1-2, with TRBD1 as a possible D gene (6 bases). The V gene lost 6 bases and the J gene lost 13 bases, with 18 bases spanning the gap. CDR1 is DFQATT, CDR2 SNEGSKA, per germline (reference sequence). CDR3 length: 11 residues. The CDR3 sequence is CSAWPLGQSTF. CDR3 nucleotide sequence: TGCAGTGCATGGCCCCTAGGACAGTCCACCTTC.

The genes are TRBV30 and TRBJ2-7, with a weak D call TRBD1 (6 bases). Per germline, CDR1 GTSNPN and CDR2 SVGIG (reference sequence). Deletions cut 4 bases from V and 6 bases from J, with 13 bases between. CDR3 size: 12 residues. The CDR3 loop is CAWNRVLREQYF. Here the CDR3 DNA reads TGTGCCTGGAACAGGGTTCTTCGCGAGCAGTACTTC.

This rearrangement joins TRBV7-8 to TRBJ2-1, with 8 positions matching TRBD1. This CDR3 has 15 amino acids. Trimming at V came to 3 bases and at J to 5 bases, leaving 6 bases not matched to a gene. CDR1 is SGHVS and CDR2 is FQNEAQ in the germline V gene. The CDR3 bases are TGTGCCAGCAGCTTCCAGACAGGGGCGGACAATGAGCAGTTCTTC. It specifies CASSFQTGADNEQFF. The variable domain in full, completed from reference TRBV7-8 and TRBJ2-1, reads GAGVSQSPRYKVAKRGQDVALRCDPISGHVSLFWYQQALGQGPEFLTYFQNEAQLDKSGLPSDRFFAERPEGSVSTLKIQRTQQEDSAVYLCASSFQTGADNEQFFGPGTRLTVL.

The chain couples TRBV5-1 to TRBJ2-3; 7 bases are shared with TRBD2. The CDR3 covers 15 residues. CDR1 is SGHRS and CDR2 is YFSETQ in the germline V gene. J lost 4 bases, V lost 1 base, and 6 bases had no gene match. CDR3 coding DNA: TGCGCCAGCAGCTTGACCGGGGGGAGGGCAGATACGCAGTATTTT. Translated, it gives CASSLTGGRADTQYF.

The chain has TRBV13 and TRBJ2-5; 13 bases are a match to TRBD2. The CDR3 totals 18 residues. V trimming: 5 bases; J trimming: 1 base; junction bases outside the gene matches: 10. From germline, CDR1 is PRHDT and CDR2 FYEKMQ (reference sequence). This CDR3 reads CASSLQTSGRRSQETQYF. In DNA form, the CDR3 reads TGTGCCAGCAGCCTACAGACTAGCGGGAGGAGATCCCAAGAGACCCAGTACTTC.

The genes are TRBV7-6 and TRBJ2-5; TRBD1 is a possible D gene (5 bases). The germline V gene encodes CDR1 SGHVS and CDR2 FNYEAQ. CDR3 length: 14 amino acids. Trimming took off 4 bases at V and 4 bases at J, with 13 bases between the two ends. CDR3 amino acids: CASSSNLGVETQYF. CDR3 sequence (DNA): TGTGCCAGCAGCTCGAACTTAGGGGTAGAGACCCAGTACTTC.

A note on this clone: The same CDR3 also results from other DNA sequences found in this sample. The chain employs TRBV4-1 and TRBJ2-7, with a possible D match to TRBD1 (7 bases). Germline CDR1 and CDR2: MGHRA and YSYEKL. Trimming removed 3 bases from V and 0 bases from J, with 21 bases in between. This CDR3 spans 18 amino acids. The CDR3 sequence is CASSQGIQGRKGSYEQYF. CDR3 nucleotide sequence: TGCGCCAGCAGCCAGGGCATACAGGGGAGGAAGGGCTCCTACGAGCAGTACTTC.